This T cell receptor beta chain stems from a study of T cells in Graves' hyperthyroidism and ophthalmopathy. The study, taken as a whole, reports: Blood held most thyroid clonotypes expanded above 0.001 frequency.

Amplified TCR beta CDR3 regions came from RNA transcripts. HTBI primers were used for first-round RT-PCR of the TCR CDR3. TCRdb used MiXCR to reprocess the multiplex PCR reads, holding one entry per CDR3 protein. The sample contains a few hundred thousand distinct CDR3 sequences, roughly 14% of which appear only once. Germline-derived CDR1 and CDR2 are MDHEN and SYDVKM. There are 16 residues in the CDR3. The sample holds one count of this clonotype. The antigen remains unidentified. This clone may be a read error of a much larger clone one base away. The sample was blood. The chain recombines TRBV28 with TRBJ2-5; 7 nucleotides agree with TRBD1. This TCR derives from a man between 25 and 39 years old with Graves' hyperthyroidism that later progressed to Graves' ophthalmopathy. CDR3 coding DNA: TGTGCCGGCAGTTTATCCCTACAGGGGACACAAGAGACCCAGTACTTC. Translated: CAGSLSLQGTQETQYF.